This T cell receptor beta chain was documented in a study of blood T cells in healthy people across ages. Study context: In model experiments, template switching was able to capture about one barcoded beta molecule for every two T cells that were present. Findings and limits, study-wide: The lack of PBMC sorting stopped any conclusive naive versus antigen-experienced comparison.

A sample-barcoded 5' primer and a J-beta primer mix were used in a second PCR of about 7 to 11 cycles. Each CDR3 protein is one row after TCRdb ran MiXCR on the 5' RACE reads. The sample holds some 1.4 million distinct CDR3 sequences, 35% to 45% seen once. Germline CDR1 SGHAT, CDR2 FQNNGV. The ends were cut back, 1 base at V and 4 bases at J, with 7 bases in the middle. CDR3 length equals 14 residues. This clonotype was found once. Its antigen is not known. This may arise from a read error, as a much more abundant clone is one base away. Sequenced input: blood. The rearrangement joins TRBV11-2 to TRBJ2-2, with D perhaps being TRBD1 or TRBD2 (5 bases each). This sequence originates from a woman between 18 and 29 years old in good health. For the CDR3, the DNA is TGTGCCAGCAGCTTAGCAGGGACCACCGGGGAGCTGTTTTTT. This encodes CASSLAGTTGELFF. The variable domain in full, with the rest retrieved from reference TRBV11-2 and TRBJ2-2, is EAGVAQSPRYKIIEKRQSVAFWCNPISGHATLYWYQQILGQGPKLLIQFQNNGVVDDSQLPKDRFSAERLKGVDSTLKIQPAKLEDSAVYLCASSLAGTTGELFFGEGSRLTVL.